The 4 T cell receptor beta chains given below trace back to one sample, sequenced in a study of neurological immune-mediated disorders. TCRdb itself ran the 5' RACE reads through MiXCR, one entry per CDR3 protein. The data contain approximately 50,000 distinct CDR3 sequences, 10% to 13% of them singletons. Material: PBMCs. The receptors here all came from a man in his 70s with HTLV-1-associated myelopathy (HAM/TSP).

The chain carries TRBV28 and TRBJ1-1; 8 positions match TRBD1. This CDR3 has 14 amino acids. The V gene's germline CDR1 is MDHEN and CDR2 SYDVKM. Trimming removed 9 bases from V and 8 bases from J; junction bases left unmatched: 14. The CDR3: CASKISHRGEEAFF. In nucleotides, the CDR3 is TGTGCCAGTAAGATATCCCACAGGGGGGAGGAAGCTTTCTTT.

This clonotype was counted at least ten times. V and J are TRBV18 and TRBJ2-1, with 10 bases that match TRBD1. Losses at the gene ends were 3 bases for V and 5 bases for J; bases not matched to a gene: 13. Germline V gene sequence: CDR1 KGHSH, CDR2 LQKENI. This CDR3 has 18 residues. CDR3 protein: CASSPYRTTGGVNNEQFF. The DNA of the CDR3 is TGTGCCAGCTCACCTTATAGAACGACAGGGGGCGTGAACAATGAGCAGTTCTTC.

This clonotype was detected ten times or more. The chain recombines TRBV3-1 with TRBJ2-2; 13 nucleotides align to TRBD2. This CDR3 contains 16 residues. Germline V gene lookup returns CDR1 LGHDT and CDR2 YNNKEL (reference sequence). Unmatched junction bases numbered 5, after V lost 2 bases and J lost 8 bases. CDR3 sequence reads: CASSQPLAGGPGELFF. CDR3 bases: TGTGCCAGCAGCCAACCACTAGCGGGAGGGCCAGGGGAGCTGTTTTTT. The full variable domain, in which reference TRBV3-1 and TRBJ2-2 provide the parts outside the CDR3, is DTAVSQTPKYLVTQMGNDKSIKCEQNLGHDTMYWYKQDSKKFLKIMFSYNNKELIINETVPNRFSPKSPDKAHLNLHINSLELGDSAVYFCASSQPLAGGPGELFFGEGSRLTVL.

This clonotype showed up many times. The rearrangement uses TRBV7-9 and TRBJ1-4; 8 positions agree with TRBD1. This CDR3 contains 15 residues. Trimming removed 2 bases from V and 5 bases from J; junction bases left unmatched: 4. The germline V gene encodes CDR1 SEHNR and CDR2 FQNEAQ (reference sequence). The CDR3 coding sequence is TGTGCCAGCAGCTTATCGTGGGACAGGAATGAAAAACTGTTTTTT. Translating it yields CASSLSWDRNEKLFF.